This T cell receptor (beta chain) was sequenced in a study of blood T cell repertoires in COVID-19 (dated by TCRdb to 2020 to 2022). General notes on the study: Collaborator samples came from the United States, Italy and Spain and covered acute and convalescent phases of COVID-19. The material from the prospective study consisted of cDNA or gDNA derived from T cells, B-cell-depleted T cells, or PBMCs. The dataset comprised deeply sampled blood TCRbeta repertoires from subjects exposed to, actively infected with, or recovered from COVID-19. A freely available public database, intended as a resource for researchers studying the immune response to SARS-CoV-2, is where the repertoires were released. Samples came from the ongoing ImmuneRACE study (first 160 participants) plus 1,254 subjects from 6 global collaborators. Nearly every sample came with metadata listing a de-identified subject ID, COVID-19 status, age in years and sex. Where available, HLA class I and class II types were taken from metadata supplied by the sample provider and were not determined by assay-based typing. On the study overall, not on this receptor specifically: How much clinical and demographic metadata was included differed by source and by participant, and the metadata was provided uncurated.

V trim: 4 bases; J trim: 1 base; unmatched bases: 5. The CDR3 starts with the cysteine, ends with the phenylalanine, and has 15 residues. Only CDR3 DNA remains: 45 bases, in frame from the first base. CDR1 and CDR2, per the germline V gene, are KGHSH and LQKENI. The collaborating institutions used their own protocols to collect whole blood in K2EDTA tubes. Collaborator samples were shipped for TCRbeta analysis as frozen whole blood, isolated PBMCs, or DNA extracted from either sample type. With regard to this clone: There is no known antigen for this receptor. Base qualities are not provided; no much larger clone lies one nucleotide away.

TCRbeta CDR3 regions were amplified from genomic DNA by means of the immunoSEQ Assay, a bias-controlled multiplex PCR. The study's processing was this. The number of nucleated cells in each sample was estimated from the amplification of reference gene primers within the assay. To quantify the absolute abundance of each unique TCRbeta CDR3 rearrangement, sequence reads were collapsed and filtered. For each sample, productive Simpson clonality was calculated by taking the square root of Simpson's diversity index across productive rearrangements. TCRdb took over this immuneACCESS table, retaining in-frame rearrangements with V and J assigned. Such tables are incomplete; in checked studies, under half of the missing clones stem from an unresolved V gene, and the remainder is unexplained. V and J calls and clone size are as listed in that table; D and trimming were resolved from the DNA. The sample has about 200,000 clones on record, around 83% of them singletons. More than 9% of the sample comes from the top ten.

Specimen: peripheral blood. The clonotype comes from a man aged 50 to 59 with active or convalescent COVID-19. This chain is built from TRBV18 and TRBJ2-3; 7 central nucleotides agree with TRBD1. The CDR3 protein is CASSLTGAGTDTQYF. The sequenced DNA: TGTGCCAGCTCACTAACAGGGGCTGGCACAGATACGCAGTATTTT.